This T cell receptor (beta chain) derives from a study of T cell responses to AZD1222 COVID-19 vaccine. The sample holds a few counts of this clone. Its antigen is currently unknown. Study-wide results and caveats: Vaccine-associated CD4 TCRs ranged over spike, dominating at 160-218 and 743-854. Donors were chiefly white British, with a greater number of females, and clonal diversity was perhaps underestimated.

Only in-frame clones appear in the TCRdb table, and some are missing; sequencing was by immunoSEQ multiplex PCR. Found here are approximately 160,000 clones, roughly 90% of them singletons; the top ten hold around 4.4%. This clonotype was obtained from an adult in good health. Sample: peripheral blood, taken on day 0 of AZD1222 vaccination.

This CDR3 reads CASSSQGGAWYEQYF. CDR3 bases: TGTGCCAGCAGCTCGCAGGGGGGAGCCTGGTACGAGCAGTACTTC. The rearrangement joins TRBV5-5 to TRBJ2-7; weak D call: TRBD1 (7 bases). Trimming took off 3 bases at V and 4 bases at J, with 17 bases between the two ends. Germline lookup yields CDR1 SGHKS and CDR2 YYEKEE (reference sequence). The CDR3 sequence is 15 residues long. The whole variable domain, remainder taken from reference TRBV5-5 and TRBJ2-7, is DAGVTQSPTHLIKTRGQQVTLRCSPISGHKSVSWYQQVLGQGPQFIFQYYEKEERGRGNFPDRFSARQFPNYSSELNVNALLLGDSALYLCASSSQGGAWYEQYFGPGTRLTVT.